Below are 25 T cell receptor beta chains sequenced from a single sample in a study of cytomegalovirus exposure and HLA in healthy donors. In the PCR, 60 Vbeta and 13 Jbeta primers were used. Some clones are missing from TCRdb's copy, which holds only in-frame ones; the method was immunoSEQ multiplex PCR. The sample comprises 120,000 to 150,000 clones, nearly 80% of which are singletons, and under 0.8% rests with the top ten. The sample comprised PBMCs. The receptors shown here come from a male donor in good health and CMV-seronegative.

The J gene is TRBJ2-1, the V gene TRBV6-5; D may be TRBD1 (5 bases). V shed 6 bases and J shed 3 bases, with 12 bases lying between them. The CDR3 is 14 residues long. The V gene's germline CDR1 is MNHEY and CDR2 SVGAGI. The CDR3 region has the DNA TGTGCCAGCAGCCCTCAGGGCGGCTACAATGAGCAGTTCTTC. This translates into CASSPQGGYNEQFF.

The count of this clone is one. The junction shows a germline mismatch at one end, possibly a read error. The rearrangement links TRBV19 to TRBJ1-1; 7 nucleotides align to TRBD1. CDR3 size: 12 residues. Germline V gives CDR1 LNHDA, CDR2 SQIVND (reference sequence). CDR3 in amino acids: CASRLPTGKASF. CDR3 DNA sequence: TGTGCCAGTAGGCTACCGACAGGGAAAGCTTCCTTT.

V gene TRBV19 combines with J gene TRBJ1-2, with 7 bases lining up with TRBD1. The germline CDR1 and CDR2 sequences are LNHDA and SQIVND (reference sequence). This CDR3 has 14 amino acids. Trimming at V came to 8 bases and at J to 4 bases, leaving 10 bases not matched to a gene. The CDR3 region has the DNA TGTGCCAGTCTTGAGGGGGCGCTGGGCTATGGCTACACCTTC. This translates into CASLEGALGYGYTF. Variable domain in full (rest from reference TRBV19 and TRBJ1-2): DGGITQSPKYLFRKEGQNVTLSCEQNLNHDAMYWYRQDPGQGLRLIYYSQIVNDFQKGDIAEGYSVSREKKESFPLTVTSAQKNPTAFYLCASLEGALGYGYTFGSGTRLTVV.

The V and J genes are TRBV11-3 and TRBJ2-5; 9 bases fit TRBD2. The germline V gene has CDR1 SGHNT and CDR2 YENEEA. The CDR3 is made up of 17 amino acids. After removal of 0 bases from V and 5 bases from J, the junction contained 10 bases not matched to a gene. CDR3 sequence reads: CASSLDSGGGAGETQYF. CDR3 sequence (DNA): TGTGCCAGCAGCTTAGATTCCGGCGGGGGGGCCGGTGAGACCCAGTACTTC.

V gene TRBV9 combines with J gene TRBJ1-2; 10 bases align to TRBD1. The V gene end was trimmed by 3 bases and the J gene end by 3 bases; junction bases not matched to a gene: 8. The CDR3 has 16 amino acids. Germline-derived CDR1 and CDR2 are SGDLS and YYNGEE. DNA for the CDR3: TGTGCCAGCAGCGGCGACAGGGGGCGAGTGGACTATGGCTACACCTTC. It is translated as CASSGDRGRVDYGYTF. Filled out from reference TRBV9 and TRBJ1-2, the complete variable domain reads DSGVTQTPKHLITATGQRVTLRCSPRSGDLSVYWYQQSLDQGLQFLIQYYNGEERAKGNILERFSAQQFPDLHSELNLSSLELGDSALYFCASSGDRGRVDYGYTFGSGTRLTVV.

The chain employs TRBV30 and TRBJ2-3; possibly TRBD1 for D (7 bases). Germline loops: CDR1 GTSNPN, CDR2 SVGIG (reference sequence). The CDR3 covers 12 residues. V shed 4 bases and J shed 5 bases, with 10 bases lying between them. CDR3 sequence (DNA): TGTGCCTGGACCCAGGGGGGAGATACGCAGTATTTT. Translation gives CAWTQGGDTQYF.

The chain combines TRBV5-4 with TRBJ2-1; 12 nucleotides agree with TRBD2. The CDR3 is 19 residues long. The V gene end was trimmed by 0 bases and the J gene end by 7 bases; junction bases not matched to a gene: 14. Germline assignment: CDR1 SGHNT and CDR2 YYREEE (reference sequence). The DNA for the CDR3 is TGTGCCAGCAGCTTGGATCCTAGCGGGAGGGCGGGATTATGGAATGAGCAGTTCTTC. Translation gives CASSLDPSGRAGLWNEQFF.

V gene TRBV11-2 combines with J gene TRBJ2-5; possible D gene TRBD2, 6 bases. Germline lookup yields CDR1 SGHAT and CDR2 FQNNGV. V was shortened by 1 base and J by 5 bases, with 11 bases between the two germline ends. This CDR3 is 14 amino acids long. DNA for the CDR3: TGTGCCAGCAGCTTAGGCGGGAACAAGGAGACCCAGTACTTC. Its translation is CASSLGGNKETQYF.

The J gene is TRBJ2-7, the V gene TRBV5-4; 10 bases are shared with TRBD1. CDR3 length equals 13 residues. Germline CDR1 reads SGHNT; CDR2 reads YYREEE (reference sequence). With 4 bases clipped from V and 7 bases from J, the junction kept 5 bases outside the gene matches. The CDR3 loop is CASSTDRGREQYF. CDR3 in DNA: TGTGCCAGCAGCACGGACAGGGGGAGAGAGCAGTACTTC.

This clone was picked up one time. The genes are TRBV7-2 and TRBJ2-5, with D perhaps TRBD1 (6 bases). CDR1 is SGHTA and CDR2 is FQGNSA in the germline V gene. V lost 5 bases and J lost 11, with 21 bases in between. CDR3 length: 14 amino acids. CDR3 sequence (DNA): TGTGCCAGCAGCCCTGCTCCAGGGGTAAAGGAGCAGTACTTC. This encodes CASSPAPGVKEQYF.

The chain couples TRBV4-3 to TRBJ1-2, with D tentatively TRBD1 (5 bases). The ends were cut back, 2 bases at V and 8 bases at J, with 15 bases in the middle. The CDR3 loop spans 14 amino acids. Germline V gives CDR1 LGHNA, CDR2 YSLEER. CDR3 sequence reads: CASSQSYDSGGYTF. Written as DNA, the CDR3 is TGCGCCAGCAGCCAATCATATGACAGTGGGGGCTACACCTTC.

This chain joins TRBV7-6 and TRBJ2-7; possibly TRBD2 for D (6 bases). V gave up 3 bases and J gave up 1 base, with 16 bases separating them. CDR1 SGHVS and CDR2 FNYEAQ come from the germline V gene. This CDR3 has 16 residues. CDR3 loop: CASSLGLSLYSYEQYF. In nucleotides, the CDR3 is TGTGCCAGCAGCTTGGGACTCTCACTTTATTCCTACGAGCAGTACTTC. The full variable domain, rest sourced from reference TRBV7-6 and TRBJ2-7, is GAGVSQSPRYKVTKRGQDVALRCDPISGHVSLYWYRQALGQGPEFLTYFNYEAQQDKSGLPNDRFSAERPEGSISTLTIQRTEQRDSAMYRCASSLGLSLYSYEQYFGPGTRLTVT.

The gene calls are TRBV11-2 and TRBJ2-5; TRBD2 matches 9 bases. The CDR3 runs to 18 residues. J was trimmed by 2 bases and V by 5 bases; bases with no gene match: 15. In germline, CDR1 is SGHAT, CDR2 FQNNGV. The CDR3 sequence is CASSPRTKTSGAQETQYF. The DNA for the CDR3 is TGTGCCAGCAGCCCAAGAACCAAGACTAGCGGAGCTCAAGAGACCCAGTACTTC.

The V call is TRBV10-1, the J call TRBJ2-5; TRBD1 agrees at 9 bases. Germline assignment: CDR1 WNHNN and CDR2 SYGVQD (reference sequence). V was pared by 4 bases and J by 6 bases, with 12 bases of the junction left unmatched. The CDR3 is made up of 16 amino acids. The DNA for the CDR3 is TGCGCCAGCAGTGGCGGGGACAGGGCGGGGTGGCAGACCCAGTACTTC. Protein sequence: CASSGGDRAGWQTQYF.

The chain carries TRBV5-6 and TRBJ1-1, with D possibly being TRBD1 (6 bases). Germline lookup yields CDR1 SGHDT and CDR2 YYEEEE. Trimming took 6 bases from V and 0 from J, leaving 15 bases between them. The CDR3 sequence is 15 residues long. CDR3 sequence reads: CASTLPGTLNTEAFF. The CDR3 region has the DNA TGTGCCAGCACCCTGCCCGGGACACTGAACACTGAAGCTTTCTTT.

V usage is TRBV28 and J usage is TRBJ2-5; possibly TRBD1 for D (5 bases). The CDR3 runs to 14 residues. V gave up 4 bases and J gave up 5 bases, with 14 bases separating them. The germline gives CDR1 MDHEN, CDR2 SYDVKM. CDR3 sequence reads: CASSSPGLGETQYF. CDR3 DNA: TGTGCCAGCAGTTCCCCAGGGCTCGGGGAGACCCAGTACTTC.

The V call is TRBV25-1, the J call TRBJ2-3; D ambiguous. This CDR3 has 14 amino acids. Germline V gene lookup returns CDR1 MGHDK and CDR2 SYGVNS. Between the trimmed V and J ends, which lost 3 bases and 6 bases, there was a span of 13 bases. In DNA, the CDR3 is TGTGCCAGCAGTGAGATGGTAGCCATGGATACGCAGTATTTT. Protein product: CASSEMVAMDTQYF.

This chain connects TRBV7-3 to TRBJ2-2; a possible D gene is TRBD2 (5 bases). The CDR3 has 15 residues. V lost 2 bases and J 2 bases, leaving 9 bases between the germline ends. CDR1 SGHTA and CDR2 FQGTGA come from the germline V gene. The CDR3 loop is CASSLVGRNTGELFF. The CDR3 coding sequence is TGTGCCAGCAGCTTAGTAGGGAGAAACACCGGGGAGCTGTTTTTT.

V usage is TRBV4-3 and J usage is TRBJ1-1; D gene ambiguous. The CDR3 totals 14 residues. Germline CDR1 reads LGHNA; CDR2 reads YSLEER. The V and J ends lost 1 base and 3 bases respectively, with 9 bases between them. DNA of the CDR3: TGCGCCAGCAGCCAAGGAGCGCTGGACACTGAAGCTTTCTTT. Protein: CASSQGALDTEAFF.

The J gene is TRBJ1-1, the V gene TRBV29-1; possible D gene TRBD1, 5 bases. CDR3 size: 13 residues. Germline values: CDR1 SQVTM, CDR2 ANQGSEA. V lost 7 bases and J 1 base, leaving 13 bases between the germline ends. CDR3 sequence: CSAADRRNTEAFF. As DNA, the CDR3 is TGCAGCGCCGCCGACAGACGGAACACTGAAGCTTTCTTT. Full variable domain (missing parts from reference TRBV29-1 and TRBJ1-1): SAVISQKPSRDICQRGTSLTIQCQVDSQVTMMFWYRQQPGQSLTLIATANQGSEATYESGFVIDKFPISRPNLTFSTLTVSNMSPEDSSIYLCSAADRRNTEAFFGQGTRLTVV.

The rearrangement uses TRBV5-1 and TRBJ2-5, with 9 nucleotides matching TRBD1. With V trimmed by 4 bases and J by 2 bases, 9 bases remained unmatched. This CDR3 contains 16 residues. Per germline, CDR1 SGHRS and CDR2 YFSETQ. CDR3 in DNA: TGCGCCAGCAGCCCCTCAACAGGGGGCAAGCAAGAGACCCAGTACTTC. The encoded protein is CASSPSTGGKQETQYF.

Worth noting for this clone: At one end, the junction sequence differs from germline, possibly due to a read error. The sample has other DNA sequences that encode this CDR3 too. This chain links TRBV7-8 with TRBJ1-2; unclear D gene. Germline-derived CDR1 and CDR2 are SGHVS and FQNEAQ. This CDR3 has 15 amino acids. This chain's CDR3 is CASSLASQQDYGYTF. CDR3 sequence (DNA): TGTGCCAGCAGCTTAGCTTCACAGCAGGACTATGGTTACACCTTC.

The chain has TRBV7-9 and TRBJ2-7; 9 bases are a match to TRBD1. The germline gives CDR1 SEHNR, CDR2 FQNEAQ (reference sequence). CDR3 length equals 15 residues. With 1 base clipped from V and 5 bases from J, the junction kept 6 bases outside the gene matches. The CDR3 reads CASSLGQGGLDEQYF. Here the CDR3 DNA reads TGTGCCAGCAGCTTAGGACAGGGGGGTCTCGACGAGCAGTACTTC.

J is TRBJ1-2 and V is TRBV30; D uncertain. The ends were cut back, 2 bases at V and 2 bases at J, with 9 bases in the middle. The CDR3 consists of 13 residues. From germline, CDR1 is GTSNPN and CDR2 SVGIG (reference sequence). The CDR3 region has the DNA TGTGCCTGGAGTAAGGAGACGAACTATGGCTACACCTTC. Amino acids: CAWSKETNYGYTF.

The V and J genes are TRBV4-1 and TRBJ2-7; TRBD2 matches 8 bases. Trimming cost V 0 bases and J 6 bases; bases outside gene matches: 16. Germline CDR1 reads MGHRA; CDR2 reads YSYEKL. This CDR3 region has 18 residues. The CDR3 region has the DNA TGCGCCAGCAGCCAAGAACTGAGGGGCTTGGGACTAGGGCTCGAGCAGTACTTC. Encoded protein: CASSQELRGLGLGLEQYF.